Listed below are T cell receptor beta chains from one sample, sequenced in a study of regulatory T cells in long-lasting Graves disease. One entry per CDR3 protein results from TCRdb running MiXCR on the multiplex PCR reads. The sample holds roughly 520,000 distinct CDR3 sequences; about 12% are singletons and the top ten take around 10%. This same sample was also taken into another study, of T cells in Graves' hyperthyroidism and ophthalmopathy.

Sequenced material: peripheral blood mononuclear cells (PBMCs), taken at new diagnosis, from a patient treated with antithyroid drugs. Receptor source: a woman aged 30 to 39 with Graves disease. Each CDR3 is given with its conserved first and last residue. Fields, in order: J gene, D gene, clone size, V gene, CDR3 DNA, CDR3 protein. A D gene is named only where the DNA matches it firmly. Some rows have no size entry. The others give once, few or many, or a class for an expanded clone.

J gene: TRBJ2-2; D gene: -; clone size: few; V gene: TRBV27; CDR3 DNA: TGTGCCAGCAGTTTTCTTAGCGCGCGGGACACCGGGGAGCTGTTTTTT; CDR3 protein: CASSFLSARDTGELFF
J gene: TRBJ2-1; D gene: TRBD1; clone size: many; V gene: TRBV2; CDR3 DNA: TGTGCCAGCAGTGAAGTGATGCCGGGACAGGGGGCCCGGCGGGTCGCAAACAATGAGCAGTTCTTC; CDR3 protein: CASSEVMPGQGARRVANNEQFF
J gene: TRBJ2-2; D gene: TRBD2; clone size: few; V gene: TRBV6-1; CDR3 DNA: TGTGCCAGTCTAGCGGGAGGGCCGGGAACCGGGGAGCTGTTTTTT; CDR3 protein: CASLAGGPGTGELFF
J gene: TRBJ1-4; D gene: -; clone size: once; V gene: TRBV14; CDR3 DNA: TGTGCCAGCAGCCTTATCCGTTGGGGGCGAGGGGAAAATCTGTGTTTT; CDR3 protein: CASSLIRWGRGENLCF
J gene: TRBJ1-3; D gene: -; clone size: few; V gene: TRBV2; CDR3 DNA: TGTGCCAGCAGTTCGACGGATCGGCCAAACACCATATATTTT; CDR3 protein: CASSSTDRPNTIYF
J gene: TRBJ2-7; D gene: -; clone size: many; V gene: TRBV9; CDR3 DNA: TGTGCCAGCAGCGTAGGTGGTAGACAGGAGGGCCACGAGCAGTACTTC; CDR3 protein: CASSVGGRQEGHEQYF
J gene: TRBJ1-1; D gene: TRBD1; clone size: many; V gene: TRBV6-5; CDR3 DNA: TGTGCCAGCAGTTACTCGACAGGGGTGAACACTGAAGCTTTCTTT; CDR3 protein: CASSYSTGVNTEAFF
J gene: TRBJ2-5; D gene: -; clone size: many; V gene: TRBV6-1; CDR3 DNA: TGTGCCAACCCAAACCCCAGGACCCGTTCGAAGGTTTCCGGGTACCAAGAGACCCAGTACTTC; CDR3 protein: CANPNPRTRSKVSGYQETQYF
J gene: TRBJ2-3; D gene: -; clone size: many; V gene: TRBV20-1; CDR3 DNA: TGCAGTGCTAGCAGGGGGAGGTCAGAGACTTACACAGATACGCAGTATTTT; CDR3 protein: CSASRGRSETYTDTQYF
J gene: TRBJ2-7; D gene: -; clone size: many; V gene: TRBV27; CDR3 DNA: TGTGCCAGCAGGGGTAGGCCGAGCGTATCGGGCTCCTACGAGCAGTACTTC; CDR3 protein: CASRGRPSVSGSYEQYF
J gene: TRBJ2-7; D gene: -; clone size: -; V gene: TRBV10-1; CDR3 DNA: TGCGCCAGCAGTGAGTGGCCCGCGGTCGGTTACGAGCAGTACTTC; CDR3 protein: CASSEWPAVGYEQYF
J gene: TRBJ2-1; D gene: -; clone size: many; V gene: TRBV6-1; CDR3 DNA: TGTGCCAGCAGTCCCCGAGGGGATCTCAATGAGCAGTTCTTC; CDR3 protein: CASSPRGDLNEQFF
J gene: TRBJ2-2; D gene: TRBD1; clone size: many; V gene: TRBV6-1; CDR3 DNA: TGTGCCAGCAGGAGCCCTGGGACAGGGGACACCGGGGAGCTGTTTTTT; CDR3 protein: CASRSPGTGDTGELFF
J gene: TRBJ1-1; D gene: -; clone size: many; V gene: TRBV2; CDR3 DNA: TGTGCCAGCAGTGGGGTATCGGCTACCAACACTGAAGCTTTCTTT; CDR3 protein: CASSGVSATNTEAFF
J gene: TRBJ2-4; D gene: TRBD1; clone size: -; V gene: TRBV24-1; CDR3 DNA: TGTGCCACCAGTGAAACAGGACAGGGAAGATACTTC; CDR3 protein: CATSETGQGRYF
J gene: TRBJ2-3; D gene: TRBD2; clone size: many; V gene: TRBV3-1; CDR3 DNA: TGTGCCAGCAGCCCGGCCCGACTAGCGGGAGGCAGGGATACGCAGTATTTT; CDR3 protein: CASSPARLAGGRDTQYF
J gene: TRBJ1-1; D gene: -; clone size: many; V gene: TRBV19; CDR3 DNA: TGTGCCAGTAGTATGCGTACCCCCAGGGTACGGAACACTGAAGCTTTCTTT; CDR3 protein: CASSMRTPRVRNTEAFF
J gene: TRBJ1-2; D gene: -; clone size: many; V gene: TRBV12-3/TRBV12-4; CDR3 DNA: TGTGCCAGCAGTTCCCGGGTCACCCGTGGCTACACCTTC; CDR3 protein: CASSSRVTRGYTF
J gene: TRBJ1-2; D gene: -; clone size: many; V gene: TRBV28; CDR3 DNA: TGTGCCAGCAGTTTTCTGGGCAGTCAAAACAAGCGTGGCTACACCTTC; CDR3 protein: CASSFLGSQNKRGYTF
J gene: TRBJ2-3; D gene: -; clone size: many; V gene: TRBV15; CDR3 DNA: TGTGCCACCAGCAGAGACAGGTATAGCACAGATACGCAGTATTTT; CDR3 protein: CATSRDRYSTDTQYF
J gene: TRBJ1-4; D gene: -; clone size: many; V gene: TRBV2; CDR3 DNA: TGTGCCAGCAGTGAACGGCGTAATGAAAAACTGTTTTTT; CDR3 protein: CASSERRNEKLFF
J gene: TRBJ1-1; D gene: TRBD1; clone size: many; V gene: TRBV6-8; CDR3 DNA: TGTGCCAGCAGTTACTCAGGACAGGGAAGCACTGAAGCTTTCTTT; CDR3 protein: CASSYSGQGSTEAFF
J gene: TRBJ2-1; D gene: TRBD2; clone size: -; V gene: TRBV19; CDR3 DNA: TGTGCCAGTAGAAACTACACTAGCGGCCAGAGCGGGCATGAGCAGTTCTTC; CDR3 protein: CASRNYTSGQSGHEQFF
J gene: TRBJ1-1; D gene: -; clone size: many; V gene: TRBV11-2; CDR3 DNA: TGTGCCAGCAGTCTCGAGTGGGGCCCGGAAGCTTTCTTT; CDR3 protein: CASSLEWGPEAFF
J gene: TRBJ2-7; D gene: -; clone size: once; V gene: TRBV11-3; CDR3 DNA: TGTGCCAGCAGCTTAAAAGGCGGCGACAGCTCCTACGAGCAGTACTTC; CDR3 protein: CASSLKGGDSSYEQYF
J gene: TRBJ2-7; D gene: -; clone size: -; V gene: TRBV7-2; CDR3 DNA: TGTGCCAGCAGCTACGACAAGGGTAAGGCCTACGAGCAGTACTTC; CDR3 protein: CASSYDKGKAYEQYF
J gene: TRBJ2-1; D gene: TRBD1; clone size: many; V gene: TRBV6-2/TRBV6-3; CDR3 DNA: TGTGCCACTGCTTGGGGACAGGGCGGCGATGAGCAGTTCTTC; CDR3 protein: CATAWGQGGDEQFF
J gene: TRBJ2-2; D gene: -; clone size: few; V gene: TRBV4-3; CDR3 DNA: TGCGCCAGCAGCCATTCGGGCCCCGGAACCGGGGAGCTGTTTTTT; CDR3 protein: CASSHSGPGTGELFF
J gene: TRBJ1-5; D gene: -; clone size: -; V gene: TRBV19; CDR3 DNA: TGTGCCAGTAGTACCGACCAGGTTTGGTGGCCCCAGCATTTT; CDR3 protein: CASSTDQVWWPQHF
J gene: TRBJ2-2; D gene: TRBD2; clone size: many; V gene: TRBV19; CDR3 DNA: TGTGCCAGTAGTCCCCTCTCCGGGAGGGCGAAGGGCGGGGAGCTGTTTTTT; CDR3 protein: CASSPLSGRAKGGELFF
J gene: TRBJ2-5; D gene: TRBD1; clone size: -; V gene: TRBV7-2; CDR3 DNA: TGTGCCAGCAGAAGGGACAGGGCCGAGACCCAGTACTTC; CDR3 protein: CASRRDRAETQYF
J gene: TRBJ2-5; D gene: -; clone size: -; V gene: TRBV6-1; CDR3 DNA: TGTGCCAGCAGGTCATCTGGGAAAGGGGAGACCCAGTACTTC; CDR3 protein: CASRSSGKGETQYF
J gene: TRBJ2-5; D gene: -; clone size: many; V gene: TRBV29-1; CDR3 DNA: TGCAGCGGGGGGGGAGGGGGTCAAGAGACCCAGTACTTC; CDR3 protein: CSGGGGGQETQYF
J gene: TRBJ2-2; D gene: -; clone size: -; V gene: TRBV5-1; CDR3 DNA: TGCGCCAGCAGCTTAACCGCTAGCGCGACTACCGGGGAGCTGTTTTTT; CDR3 protein: CASSLTASATTGELFF
J gene: TRBJ2-2; D gene: -; clone size: -; V gene: TRBV12-3/TRBV12-4; CDR3 DNA: TGTGCCAGCAGTTTAGCGCCTACCACCGGGGAGCTGTTTTTT; CDR3 protein: CASSLAPTTGELFF
J gene: TRBJ1-5; D gene: -; clone size: -; V gene: TRBV4-2; CDR3 DNA: TGTGCCAGCAGCCAAGATCTAAGCTTCCGGGAAAATCAGCCCCAGCATTTT; CDR3 protein: CASSQDLSFRENQPQHF
J gene: TRBJ2-5; D gene: -; clone size: many; V gene: TRBV13; CDR3 DNA: TGTGCCAGCAGCTCGAGGACACAAGGAGAGACCCAGTACTTC; CDR3 protein: CASSSRTQGETQYF
J gene: TRBJ2-1; D gene: -; clone size: -; V gene: TRBV24-1; CDR3 DNA: TGTGCCACCAGTGAATCCCCTGGCTCCTACAATGAGCAGTTCTTC; CDR3 protein: CATSESPGSYNEQFF
J gene: TRBJ1-2; D gene: TRBD1; clone size: many; V gene: TRBV3-1; CDR3 DNA: TGTGCCAGCAGCCAACTAGACAGGGCCGCTAACTATGGCTACACCTTC; CDR3 protein: CASSQLDRAANYGYTF
J gene: TRBJ1-4; D gene: -; clone size: many; V gene: TRBV6-2/TRBV6-3; CDR3 DNA: TGTGCCAGCAGTCCACGGAGGACCGTTGCAACTAATGAAAAACTGTTTTTT; CDR3 protein: CASSPRRTVATNEKLFF
J gene: TRBJ2-3; D gene: TRBD2; clone size: many; V gene: TRBV12-3/TRBV12-4; CDR3 DNA: TGTGCCAGCAGTTTAGCGCTAATAGCGGGAGGGCCCCCAGATACGCAGTATTTT; CDR3 protein: CASSLALIAGGPPDTQYF
J gene: TRBJ2-5; D gene: -; clone size: few; V gene: TRBV5-1; CDR3 DNA: TGCGCCAGCAGCTCGGCTAATGACAGGCAAGAGACCCAGTACTTC; CDR3 protein: CASSSANDRQETQYF
J gene: TRBJ2-3; D gene: TRBD2; clone size: few; V gene: TRBV6-9; CDR3 DNA: TGTGCCAGCAGTTACCGGGGGACTAGGACAGATACGCAGTATTTT; CDR3 protein: CASSYRGTRTDTQYF
J gene: TRBJ1-1; D gene: -; clone size: many; V gene: TRBV27; CDR3 DNA: TGTGCCAGCACCTCTTACACTGAAGCTTTCTTT; CDR3 protein: CASTSYTEAFF
J gene: TRBJ2-7; D gene: -; clone size: many; V gene: TRBV20-1; CDR3 DNA: TGCAGTGCTGACCAAGTTGGGGACTACGAGCAGTACTTC; CDR3 protein: CSADQVGDYEQYF
J gene: TRBJ2-7; D gene: TRBD2; clone size: many; V gene: TRBV7-7; CDR3 DNA: TGTGCTAGCAGCTTATATCGGACTAGCGGGATAGACTACGAGCAGTACTTC; CDR3 protein: CASSLYRTSGIDYEQYF
J gene: TRBJ2-7; D gene: -; clone size: -; V gene: TRBV29-1; CDR3 DNA: TGCAGCGTTGGAGACGGCTACGAGCAGTACTTC; CDR3 protein: CSVGDGYEQYF
J gene: TRBJ1-5; D gene: -; clone size: -; V gene: TRBV6-8; CDR3 DNA: TGTGCCAGCAGTTACTCGTTTGGAGGCAATCAGCCCCAGCATTTT; CDR3 protein: CASSYSFGGNQPQHF
J gene: TRBJ2-7; D gene: TRBD2; clone size: many; V gene: TRBV7-2; CDR3 DNA: TGTGCCAGCAGCCGGACTAGCGGGACCTACGAGCAGTACTTC; CDR3 protein: CASSRTSGTYEQYF
J gene: TRBJ1-4; D gene: -; clone size: many; V gene: TRBV2; CDR3 DNA: TGTGCCAGCAGTGAAGCGCCGGGAACTAATGAAAAACTGTTTTTT; CDR3 protein: CASSEAPGTNEKLFF
J gene: TRBJ2-7; D gene: TRBD1; clone size: many; V gene: TRBV30; CDR3 DNA: TGTGCCTGGAGTGTACCCGGGACAGGGGGCAACGAGCAGTACTTC; CDR3 protein: CAWSVPGTGGNEQYF
J gene: TRBJ2-7; D gene: TRBD1; clone size: once; V gene: TRBV28; CDR3 DNA: TGTGCCAGCAGTCCCAACCGTGGACAGGGGGCAGGATACGAGCAGTACTTC; CDR3 protein: CASSPNRGQGAGYEQYF
J gene: TRBJ1-6; D gene: TRBD1; clone size: many; V gene: TRBV2; CDR3 DNA: TGTGCCAGCAGTGATAAGACAGGGGGTTCACCCCTCCACTTT; CDR3 protein: CASSDKTGGSPLHF
J gene: TRBJ1-1; D gene: -; clone size: many; V gene: TRBV2; CDR3 DNA: TGTGCCAGCAGTGACCTGGGCAGTGAAGCTTTCTTT; CDR3 protein: CASSDLGSEAFF
J gene: TRBJ2-5; D gene: -; clone size: few; V gene: TRBV19; CDR3 DNA: TGTGCCAGTAGTATACATTCCAGCAATGGGACCCAGTACTTC; CDR3 protein: CASSIHSSNGTQYF
J gene: TRBJ2-1; D gene: TRBD2; clone size: -; V gene: TRBV7-9; CDR3 DNA: TGTGCCATCGAGTGGCCGGGAGGTATCGCCTACAATGAGCAGTTCTTC; CDR3 protein: CAIEWPGGIAYNEQFF
J gene: TRBJ1-1; D gene: -; clone size: many; V gene: TRBV6-1; CDR3 DNA: TGTGCCAGCAGCGCCCCATCAAGGGGCGGGCAGAGCACTGAAGCTTTCTTT; CDR3 protein: CASSAPSRGGQSTEAFF
J gene: TRBJ2-5; D gene: -; clone size: many; V gene: TRBV19; CDR3 DNA: TGTGCCAGTAGTATAGCTAGAGGCCCCGATCAAGAGACCCAGTACTTC; CDR3 protein: CASSIARGPDQETQYF
J gene: TRBJ1-2; D gene: TRBD1; clone size: many; V gene: TRBV7-2; CDR3 DNA: TGTGCCAGCAGCTTAGTTTCAGGGGGAGGTGGCTACACCTTC; CDR3 protein: CASSLVSGGGGYTF